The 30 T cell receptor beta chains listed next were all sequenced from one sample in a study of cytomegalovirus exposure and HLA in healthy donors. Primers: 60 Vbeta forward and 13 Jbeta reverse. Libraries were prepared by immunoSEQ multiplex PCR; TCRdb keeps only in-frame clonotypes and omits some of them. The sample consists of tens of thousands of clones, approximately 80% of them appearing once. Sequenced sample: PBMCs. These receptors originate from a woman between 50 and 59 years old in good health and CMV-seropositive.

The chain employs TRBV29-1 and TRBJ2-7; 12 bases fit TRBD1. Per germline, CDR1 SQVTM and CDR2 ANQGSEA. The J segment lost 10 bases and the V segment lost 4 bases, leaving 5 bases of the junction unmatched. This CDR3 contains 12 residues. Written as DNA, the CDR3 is TGCAGCGTTGTGGGACAGGGGGCGGATCAGTACTTC. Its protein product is CSVVGQGADQYF.

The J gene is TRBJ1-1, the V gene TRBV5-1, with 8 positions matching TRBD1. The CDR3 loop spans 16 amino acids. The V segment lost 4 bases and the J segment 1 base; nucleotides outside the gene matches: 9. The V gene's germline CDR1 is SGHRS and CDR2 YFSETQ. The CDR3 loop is CASSRGTGGGNTEAFF. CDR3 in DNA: TGCGCCAGCAGCAGAGGTACAGGGGGTGGGAACACTGAAGCTTTCTTT. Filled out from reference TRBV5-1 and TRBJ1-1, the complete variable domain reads KAGVTQTPRYLIKTRGQQVTLSCSPISGHRSVSWYQQTPGQGLQFLFEYFSETQRNKGNFPGRFSGRQFSNSRSEMNVSTLELGDSALYLCASSRGTGGGNTEAFFGQGTRLTVV.

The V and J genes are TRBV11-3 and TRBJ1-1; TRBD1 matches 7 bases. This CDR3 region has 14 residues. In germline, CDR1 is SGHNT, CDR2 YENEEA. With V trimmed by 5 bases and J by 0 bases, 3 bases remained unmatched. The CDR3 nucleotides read TGTGCCAGCAGCCGGGACAGCATGAACACTGAAGCTTTCTTT. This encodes CASSRDSMNTEAFF. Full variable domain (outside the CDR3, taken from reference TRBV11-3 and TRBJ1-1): EAGVVQSPRYKIIEKKQPVAFWCNPISGHNTLYWYLQNLGQGPELLIRYENEEAVDDSQLPKDRFSAERLKGVDSTLKIQPAELGDSAVYLCASSRDSMNTEAFFGQGTRLTVV.

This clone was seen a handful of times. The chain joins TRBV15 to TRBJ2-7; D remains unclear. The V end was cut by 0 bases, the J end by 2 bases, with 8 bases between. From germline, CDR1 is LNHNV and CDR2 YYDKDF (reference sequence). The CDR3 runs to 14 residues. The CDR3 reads CATSREYRTYEQYF. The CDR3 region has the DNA TGTGCCACCAGCAGAGAGTATAGAACCTACGAGCAGTACTTC.

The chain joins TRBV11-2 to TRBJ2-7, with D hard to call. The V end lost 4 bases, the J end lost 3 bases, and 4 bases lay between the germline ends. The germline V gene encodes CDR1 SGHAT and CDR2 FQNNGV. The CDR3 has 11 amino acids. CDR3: CASSSYYEQYV. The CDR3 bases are TGTGCCAGCAGCTCCTACTACGAGCAGTACGTC.

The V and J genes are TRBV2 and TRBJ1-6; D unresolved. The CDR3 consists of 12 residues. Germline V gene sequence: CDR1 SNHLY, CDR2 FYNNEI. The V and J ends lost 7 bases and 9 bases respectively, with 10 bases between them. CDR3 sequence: CASTPGVSPLHF. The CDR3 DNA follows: TGTGCCAGCACCCCAGGTGTTTCACCCCTCCACTTT.

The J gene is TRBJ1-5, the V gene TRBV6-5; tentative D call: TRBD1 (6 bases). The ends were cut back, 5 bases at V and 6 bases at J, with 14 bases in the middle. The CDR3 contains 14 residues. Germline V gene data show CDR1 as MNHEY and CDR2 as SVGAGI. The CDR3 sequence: CASSIQGVGQPQHF. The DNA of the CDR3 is TGTGCCAGCAGTATACAGGGTGTGGGTCAGCCCCAGCATTTT.

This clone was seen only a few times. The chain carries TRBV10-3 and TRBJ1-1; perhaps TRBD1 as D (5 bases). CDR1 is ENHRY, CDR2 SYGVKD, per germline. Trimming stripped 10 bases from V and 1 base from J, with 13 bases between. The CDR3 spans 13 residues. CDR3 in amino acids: CASSNDRNTEAFF. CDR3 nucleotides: TGTGCCAGCAGCAATGACAGGAACACTGAAGCTTTCTTT.

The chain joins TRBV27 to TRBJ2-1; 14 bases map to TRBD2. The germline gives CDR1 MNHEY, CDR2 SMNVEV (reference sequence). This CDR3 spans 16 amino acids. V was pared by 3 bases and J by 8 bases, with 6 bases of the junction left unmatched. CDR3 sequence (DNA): TGTGCCAGCAGTTTTAAGACTAGCGGGGGGGATGATGAGCAGTTCTTC. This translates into CASSFKTSGGDDEQFF.

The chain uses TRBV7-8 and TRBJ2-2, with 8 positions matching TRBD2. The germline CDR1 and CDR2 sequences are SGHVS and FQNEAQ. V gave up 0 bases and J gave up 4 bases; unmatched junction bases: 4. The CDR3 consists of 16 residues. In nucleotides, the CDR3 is TGTGCCAGCAGCTTAGCGGCGGGAGGCGGCACCGGGGAGCTGTTTTTT. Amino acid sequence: CASSLAAGGGTGELFF.

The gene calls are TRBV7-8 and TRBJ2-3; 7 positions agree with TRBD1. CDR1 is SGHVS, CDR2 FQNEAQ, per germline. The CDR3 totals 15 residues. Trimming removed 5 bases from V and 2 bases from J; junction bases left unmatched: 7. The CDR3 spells CASSQRQGYTDTQYF. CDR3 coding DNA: TGTGCCAGCAGCCAGCGACAGGGCTACACAGATACGCAGTATTTT.

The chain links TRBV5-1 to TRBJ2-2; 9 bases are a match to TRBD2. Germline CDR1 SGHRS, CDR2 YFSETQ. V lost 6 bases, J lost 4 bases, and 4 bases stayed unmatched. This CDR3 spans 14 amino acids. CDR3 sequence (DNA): TGCGCCAGCACAGCGGGAGGCCTCACCGGGGAGCTGTTTTTT. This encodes CASTAGGLTGELFF.

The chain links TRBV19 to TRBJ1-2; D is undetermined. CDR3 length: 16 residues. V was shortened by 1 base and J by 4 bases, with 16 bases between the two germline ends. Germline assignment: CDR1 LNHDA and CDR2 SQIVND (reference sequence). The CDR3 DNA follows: TGTGCCAGTAGTATAGGATTCGCCGGCGGGTCCTATGGCTACACCTTC. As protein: CASSIGFAGGSYGYTF. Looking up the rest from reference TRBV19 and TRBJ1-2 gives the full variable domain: DGGITQSPKYLFRKEGQNVTLSCEQNLNHDAMYWYRQDPGQGLRLIYYSQIVNDFQKGDIAEGYSVSREKKESFPLTVTSAQKNPTAFYLCASSIGFAGGSYGYTFGSGTRLTVV.

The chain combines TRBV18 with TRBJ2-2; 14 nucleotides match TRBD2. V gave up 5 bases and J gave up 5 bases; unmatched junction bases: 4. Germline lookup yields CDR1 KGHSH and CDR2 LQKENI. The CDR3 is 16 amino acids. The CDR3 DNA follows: TGTGCCAGCTCAGCGGGACTAGCGGGAGAAACCGGGGAGCTGTTTTTT. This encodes CASSAGLAGETGELFF.

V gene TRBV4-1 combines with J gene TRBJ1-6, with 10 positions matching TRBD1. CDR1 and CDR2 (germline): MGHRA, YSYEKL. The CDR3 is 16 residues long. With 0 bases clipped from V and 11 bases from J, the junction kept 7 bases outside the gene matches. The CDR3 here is CASSQERGQGSTPLHF. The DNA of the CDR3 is TGCGCCAGCAGCCAAGAACGGGGACAGGGGAGCACACCCCTCCACTTT.

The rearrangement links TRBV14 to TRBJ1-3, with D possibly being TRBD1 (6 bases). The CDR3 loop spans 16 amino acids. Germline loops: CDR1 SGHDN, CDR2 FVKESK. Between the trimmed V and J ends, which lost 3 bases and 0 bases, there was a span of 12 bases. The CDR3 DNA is TGTGCCAGCAGCCACGGCACAGGGCTCTCTGGAAACACCATATATTTT. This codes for CASSHGTGLSGNTIYF.

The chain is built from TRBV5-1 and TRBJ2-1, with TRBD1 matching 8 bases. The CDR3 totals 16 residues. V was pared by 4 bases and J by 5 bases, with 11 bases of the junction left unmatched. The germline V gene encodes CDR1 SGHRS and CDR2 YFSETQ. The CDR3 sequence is CASSRGPTGEDNEQFF. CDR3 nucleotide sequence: TGCGCCAGCAGCAGGGGTCCGACAGGGGAAGACAATGAGCAGTTCTTC.

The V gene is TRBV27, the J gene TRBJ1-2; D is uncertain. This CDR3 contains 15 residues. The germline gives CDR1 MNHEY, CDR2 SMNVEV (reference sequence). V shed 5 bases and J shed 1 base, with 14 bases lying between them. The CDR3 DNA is TGTGCCAGCAGTATTCGACACCATGGTAACTATGGCTACACCTTC. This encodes CASSIRHHGNYGYTF.

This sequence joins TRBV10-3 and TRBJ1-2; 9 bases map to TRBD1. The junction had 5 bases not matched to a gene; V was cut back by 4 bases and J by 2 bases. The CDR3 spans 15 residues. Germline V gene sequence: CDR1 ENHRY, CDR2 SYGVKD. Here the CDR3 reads CAISGRQGENYGYTF. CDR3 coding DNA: TGTGCCATCAGTGGTAGACAGGGGGAGAACTATGGCTACACCTTC.

CDR3 nucleotides: TGTGCCAGCGGTGGTTTTGGCGGGGGTGAGCAGTTCTTC. As protein: CASGGFGGGEQFF. The chain employs TRBV19 and TRBJ2-1; 7 bases line up with TRBD2. This CDR3 comprises 13 residues. Per germline, CDR1 LNHDA and CDR2 SQIVND (reference sequence). V dropped 9 bases and J dropped 9; count of bases not matched to a gene: 11.

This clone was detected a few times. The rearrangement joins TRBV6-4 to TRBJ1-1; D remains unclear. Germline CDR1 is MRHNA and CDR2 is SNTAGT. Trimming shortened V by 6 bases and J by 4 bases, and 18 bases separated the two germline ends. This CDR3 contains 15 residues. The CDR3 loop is CASRPSFSPGTEAFF. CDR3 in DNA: TGTGCCAGCAGGCCTTCATTTTCCCCGGGCACTGAAGCTTTCTTT.

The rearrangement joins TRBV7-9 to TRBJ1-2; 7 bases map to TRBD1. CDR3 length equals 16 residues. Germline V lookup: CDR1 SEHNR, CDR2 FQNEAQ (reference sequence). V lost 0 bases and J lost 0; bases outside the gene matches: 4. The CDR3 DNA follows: TGTGCCAGCAGCTTAGCGGGGACAGTAGCTAACTATGGCTACACCTTC. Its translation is CASSLAGTVANYGYTF.

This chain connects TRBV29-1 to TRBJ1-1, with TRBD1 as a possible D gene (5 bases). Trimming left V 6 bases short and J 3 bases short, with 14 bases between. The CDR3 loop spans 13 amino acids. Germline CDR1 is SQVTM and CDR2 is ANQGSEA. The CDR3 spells CSVSQTGDTEAFF. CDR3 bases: TGCAGCGTAAGTCAGACGGGGGACACTGAAGCTTTCTTT.

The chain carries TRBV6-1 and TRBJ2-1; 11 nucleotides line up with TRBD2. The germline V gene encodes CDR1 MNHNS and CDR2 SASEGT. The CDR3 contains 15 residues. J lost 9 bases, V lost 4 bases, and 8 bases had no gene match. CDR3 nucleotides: TGTGCCAGCAGTGCTATTAGCGGGGGGGCCGCTGAGCAGTTCTTC. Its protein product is CASSAISGGAAEQFF.

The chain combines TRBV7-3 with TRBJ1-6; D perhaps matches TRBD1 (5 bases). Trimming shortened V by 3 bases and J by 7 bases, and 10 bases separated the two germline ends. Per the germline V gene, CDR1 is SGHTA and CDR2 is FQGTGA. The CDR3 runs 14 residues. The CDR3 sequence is CASSFGGNNSPLHF. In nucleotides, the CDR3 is TGTGCCAGCAGCTTTGGGGGGAACAATTCACCCCTCCACTTT. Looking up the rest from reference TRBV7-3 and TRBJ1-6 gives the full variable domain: GAGVSQTPSNKVTEKGKYVELRCDPISGHTALYWYRQSLGQGPEFLIYFQGTGAADDSGLPNDRFFAVRPEGSVSTLKIQRTERGDSAVYLCASSFGGNNSPLHFGNGTRLTVT.

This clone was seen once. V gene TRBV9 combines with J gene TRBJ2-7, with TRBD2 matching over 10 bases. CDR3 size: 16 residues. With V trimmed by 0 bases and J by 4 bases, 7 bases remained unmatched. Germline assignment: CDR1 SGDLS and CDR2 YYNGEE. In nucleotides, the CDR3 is TGTGCCAGCAGCGTAGGATGTCTAGCGGGAGTGTACGAGCAGTACGTC. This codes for CASSVGCLAGVYEQYV.

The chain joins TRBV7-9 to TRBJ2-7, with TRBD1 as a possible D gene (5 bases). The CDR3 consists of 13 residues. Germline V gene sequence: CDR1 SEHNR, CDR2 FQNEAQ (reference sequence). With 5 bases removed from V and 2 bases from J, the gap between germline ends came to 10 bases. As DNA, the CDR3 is TGTGCCAGCAGCGGGCCGGACACCTACGAGCAGTACGTC. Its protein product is CASSGPDTYEQYV.

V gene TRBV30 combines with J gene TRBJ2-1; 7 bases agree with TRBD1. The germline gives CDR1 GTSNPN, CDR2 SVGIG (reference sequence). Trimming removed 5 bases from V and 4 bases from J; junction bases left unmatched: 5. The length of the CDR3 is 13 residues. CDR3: CAWGTEAYNEQFF. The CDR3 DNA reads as TGTGCCTGGGGGACAGAAGCGTACAATGAGCAGTTCTTC.

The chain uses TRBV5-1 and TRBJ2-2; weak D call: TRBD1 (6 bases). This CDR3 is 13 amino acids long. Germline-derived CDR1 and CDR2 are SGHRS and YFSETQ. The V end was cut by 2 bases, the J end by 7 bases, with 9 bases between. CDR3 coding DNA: TGCGCCAGCAGCTTAGGACAGAACGGGGAGCTGTTTTTT. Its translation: CASSLGQNGELFF.

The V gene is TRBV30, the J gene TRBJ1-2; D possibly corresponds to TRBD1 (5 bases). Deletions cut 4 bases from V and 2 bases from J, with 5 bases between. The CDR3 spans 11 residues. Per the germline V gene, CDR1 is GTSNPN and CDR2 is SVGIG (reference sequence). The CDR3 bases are TGTGCCTGGACAGGGAACTATGGCTACACCTTC. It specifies CAWTGNYGYTF.